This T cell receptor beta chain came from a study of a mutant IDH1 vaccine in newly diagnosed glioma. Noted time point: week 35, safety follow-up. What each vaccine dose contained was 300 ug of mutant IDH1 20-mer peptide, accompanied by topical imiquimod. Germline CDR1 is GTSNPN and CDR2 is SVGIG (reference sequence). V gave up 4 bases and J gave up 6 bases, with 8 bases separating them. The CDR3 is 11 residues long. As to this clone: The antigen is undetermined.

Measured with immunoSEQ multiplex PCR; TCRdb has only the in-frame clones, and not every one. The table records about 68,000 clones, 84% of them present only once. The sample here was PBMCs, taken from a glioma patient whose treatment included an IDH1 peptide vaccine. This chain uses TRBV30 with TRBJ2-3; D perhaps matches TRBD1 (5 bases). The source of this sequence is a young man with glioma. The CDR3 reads CAWTGKDTQYF. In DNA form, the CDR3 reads TGTGCCTGGACAGGGAAGGATACGCAGTATTTT. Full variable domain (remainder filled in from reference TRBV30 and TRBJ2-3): SQTIHQWPATLVQPVGSPLSLECTVEGTSNPNLYWYRQAAGRGLQLLFYSVGIGQISSEVPQNLSASRPQDRQFILSSKKLLLSDSGFYLCAWTGKDTQYFGPGTRLTVL.